Listed here is a single T cell receptor (beta chain). Single viable CD3+CD4+CD8-CD45RO+ cells were sorted as the memory CD4+ T cells. This record belongs to a study of memory CD4+ T cells and cytomegalovirus serostatus. Whole-study context: This sample comes from healthy Belgian adults, roughly 9 CMV seropositive, around 26 seronegative.

The V and J ends lost 1 base and 9 bases respectively, with 14 bases between them. Germline lookup yields CDR1 GTSNPN and CDR2 SVGIG (reference sequence). The CDR3 totals 13 residues. Profiling relied on immunoSEQ multiplex PCR, and the TCRdb table lists in-frame clones only, not all of them. Here the sample spans under 50,000 clones, around 80% being singletons. The sequencing input was memory CD4+ T cells from blood. This TCR was recovered from an adult in good health and CMV-seronegative. The gene calls are TRBV30 and TRBJ2-3; possibly TRBD1 for D (7 bases). The CDR3: CAWSGGRGATQYF. The DNA for the CDR3 is TGTGCCTGGAGTGGGGGCAGGGGGGCCACGCAGTATTTT.